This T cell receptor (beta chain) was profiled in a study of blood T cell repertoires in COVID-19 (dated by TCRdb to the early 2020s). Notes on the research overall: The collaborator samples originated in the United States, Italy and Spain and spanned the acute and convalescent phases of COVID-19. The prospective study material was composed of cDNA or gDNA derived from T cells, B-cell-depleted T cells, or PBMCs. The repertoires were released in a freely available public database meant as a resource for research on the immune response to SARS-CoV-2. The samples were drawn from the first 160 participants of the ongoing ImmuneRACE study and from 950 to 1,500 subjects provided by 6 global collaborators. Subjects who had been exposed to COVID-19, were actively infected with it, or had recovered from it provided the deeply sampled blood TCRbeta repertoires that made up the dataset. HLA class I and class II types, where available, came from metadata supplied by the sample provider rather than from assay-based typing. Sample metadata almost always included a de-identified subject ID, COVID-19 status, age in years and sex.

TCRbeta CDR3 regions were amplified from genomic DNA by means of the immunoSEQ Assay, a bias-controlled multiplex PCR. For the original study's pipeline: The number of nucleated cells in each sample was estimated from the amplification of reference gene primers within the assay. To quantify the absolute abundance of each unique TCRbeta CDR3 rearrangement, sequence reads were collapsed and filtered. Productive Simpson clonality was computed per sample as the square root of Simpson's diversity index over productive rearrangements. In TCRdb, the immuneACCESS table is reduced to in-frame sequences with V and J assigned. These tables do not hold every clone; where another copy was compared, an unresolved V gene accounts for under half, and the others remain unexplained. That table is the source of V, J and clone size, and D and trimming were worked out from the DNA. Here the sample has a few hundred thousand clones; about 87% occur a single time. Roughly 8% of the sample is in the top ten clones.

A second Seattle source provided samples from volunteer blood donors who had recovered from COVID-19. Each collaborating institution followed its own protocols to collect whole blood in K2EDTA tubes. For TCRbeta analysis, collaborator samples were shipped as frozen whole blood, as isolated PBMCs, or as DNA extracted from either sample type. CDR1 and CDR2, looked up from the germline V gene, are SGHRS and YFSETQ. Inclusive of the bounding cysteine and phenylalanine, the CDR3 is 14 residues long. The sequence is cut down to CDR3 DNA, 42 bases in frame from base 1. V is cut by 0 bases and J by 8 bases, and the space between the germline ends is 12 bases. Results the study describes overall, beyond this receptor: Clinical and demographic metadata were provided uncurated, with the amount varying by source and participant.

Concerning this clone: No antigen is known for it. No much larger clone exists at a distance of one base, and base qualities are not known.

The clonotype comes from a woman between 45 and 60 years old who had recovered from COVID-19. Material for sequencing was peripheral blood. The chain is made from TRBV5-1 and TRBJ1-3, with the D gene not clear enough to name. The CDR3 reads CASSLGILGDTIYF. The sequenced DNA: TGCGCCAGCAGCTTGGGCATTCTCGGAGACACCATATATTTT.